This T cell receptor (beta chain) is from a study of technical replicates of blood from four donors. The junction had 4 bases not matched to a gene; V was cut back by 2 bases and J by 3 bases. In germline, CDR1 is SGHRS, CDR2 YFSETQ. This CDR3 comprises 14 residues. TCRdb keeps only in-frame clones here, not all; method: immunoSEQ multiplex PCR. The sample lists 66,000 or so clones; less than 98% were seen once. The chain carries TRBV5-1 and TRBJ2-7; 8 nucleotides align to TRBD2. This clonotype was sampled from a human donor in good health. The specimen was T cells isolated from PBMCs. The CDR3 DNA follows: TGCGCCAGCAGCTTAGCGGGGGAGGGCTACGAGCAGTACTTC. Amino acid sequence: CASSLAGEGYEQYF.